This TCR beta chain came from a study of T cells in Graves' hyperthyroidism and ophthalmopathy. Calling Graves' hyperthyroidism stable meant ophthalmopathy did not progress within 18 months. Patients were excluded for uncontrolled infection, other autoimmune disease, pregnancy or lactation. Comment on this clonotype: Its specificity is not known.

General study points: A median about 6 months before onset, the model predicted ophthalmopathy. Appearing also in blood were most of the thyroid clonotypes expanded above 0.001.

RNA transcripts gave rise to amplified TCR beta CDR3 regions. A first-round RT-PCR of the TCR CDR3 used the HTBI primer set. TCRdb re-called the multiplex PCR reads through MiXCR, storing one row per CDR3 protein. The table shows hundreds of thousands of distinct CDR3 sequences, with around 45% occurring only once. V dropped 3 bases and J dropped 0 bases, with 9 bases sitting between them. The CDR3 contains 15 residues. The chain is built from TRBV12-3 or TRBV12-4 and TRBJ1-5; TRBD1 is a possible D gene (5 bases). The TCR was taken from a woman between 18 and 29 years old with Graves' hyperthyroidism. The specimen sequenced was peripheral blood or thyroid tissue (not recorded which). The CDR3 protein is CASSFTGGSNQPQHF. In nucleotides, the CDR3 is TGTGCCAGCAGTTTCACAGGTGGTAGCAATCAGCCCCAGCATTTT.